The present TCR beta chain was sequenced within a study of identical twins. MiXCR, applied by TCRdb to the 5' RACE reads, yields one record per CDR3 protein. The table records 550,000 to 700,000 distinct CDR3 sequences, around 21% of them present only once. This clonotype came up many times. Antigen specificity is unknown. The study, taken as a whole, reports: Within beta out-of-frame sequences, the excess sharing observed between twins was weaker.

V gave up 6 bases and J gave up 4 bases, with 11 bases separating them. CDR3 length: 12 residues. Germline loops: CDR1 SQVTM, CDR2 ANQGSEA. These data were also reused for a study on T cells expressing NK-cell markers.

This receptor was obtained from a woman between 18 and 30 years old in good health. V usage is TRBV29-1 and J usage is TRBJ2-3; D is possibly TRBD2 (6 bases). The sample taken for sequencing was PBMCs. For the CDR3, the DNA is TGCAGCGTCCACGGGAGCTCAGATACGCAGTATTTT. It translates to CSVHGSSDTQYF.